The 17 T cell receptor beta chains presented below share a single source sample, sequenced in a study of Ad26.COV2.S vaccination and SARS-CoV-2 variants. Treatment given: some 20 received Ad26.COV2.S at low or high dose, single or two shots; about 5 received placebo; per-sample allocation not given. Sampling took place 63 days after the first vaccine or placebo injection. Profiled with immunoSEQ multiplex PCR; TCRdb holds only in-frame clones, not every one. The data show around 250,000 clones, with 80% to 90% seen just once and less than 3.5% held by the top ten. The sequences come from peripheral blood, collected in a trial of Ad26.COV2.S vaccine versus placebo. These receptors were collected from a person aged 18 to 59 who received the Ad26.COV2.S COVID-19 vaccine or a placebo.

CDR3 DNA: TGTGCCAGCTCACCGCCGAGGGGTGAGACCCAGTACTTC. It specifies CASSPPRGETQYF. This chain joins TRBV18 and TRBJ2-5; tentatively, D is TRBD1 or TRBD2 (5 bases each). The germline V gene encodes CDR1 KGHSH and CDR2 LQKENI. This CDR3 is 13 amino acids long. Trimming pared 3 bases from V and 5 bases from J, leaving 10 bases between.

The V and J genes are TRBV30 and TRBJ1-2; D is undetermined. The CDR3 sequence is 12 residues long. V was pared by 4 bases and J by 4 bases, with 10 bases between. Germline CDR1 reads GTSNPN; CDR2 reads SVGIG (reference sequence). The CDR3 here is CAWTLAAYGYTF. The CDR3 DNA is TGTGCCTGGACCCTGGCGGCCTATGGCTACACCTTC.

The chain links TRBV6-6 to TRBJ1-1; TRBD1 matches at 7 bases. CDR1 is MNHNY, CDR2 SVGAGI, per germline (reference sequence). This CDR3 contains 16 residues. The V and J ends lost 2 bases and 0 bases, in that order; junction bases with no gene match: 6. This CDR3 reads CASSYPRQGLNTEAFF. In DNA, the CDR3 is TGTGCCAGCAGTTACCCTAGACAGGGTTTGAACACTGAAGCTTTCTTT.

The rearrangement joins TRBV7-2 to TRBJ2-5, with 7 nucleotides matching TRBD2. The J segment lost 7 bases and the V segment lost 5 bases, leaving 13 bases of the junction unmatched. Looked up from germline, CDR1 is SGHTA and CDR2 is FQGNSA. The CDR3 length is 15 residues. In DNA form, the CDR3 reads TGTGCCAGCAGCGGAGGGACTACCCGGCCGGGGACCCAGTACTTC. Translation gives CASSGGTTRPGTQYF.

The chain employs TRBV30 and TRBJ1-4; TRBD1 might be the D (6 bases). Germline CDR1 and CDR2: GTSNPN and SVGIG (reference sequence). This CDR3 has 14 residues. With 1 base removed from V and 3 bases from J, the gap between germline ends came to 9 bases. The CDR3 spells CAWSAQGSNEKLFF. Here the CDR3 DNA reads TGTGCCTGGAGTGCACAGGGTTCTAATGAAAAACTGTTTTTT.

This clone appeared a single time. The genes are TRBV2 and TRBJ1-2; the D is unclear. The CDR3 is made up of 14 amino acids. V lost 5 bases, J lost 5 bases, and 15 bases lay in between. The germline CDR1 and CDR2 sequences are SNHLY and FYNNEI. The CDR3 spells CASSYQRTGYGYTF. CDR3 bases: TGTGCCAGCAGTTACCAGAGGACCGGGTATGGCTACACCTTC.

The chain is built from TRBV28 and TRBJ1-5, with D perhaps matching TRBD1 (6 bases). V shed 9 bases and J shed 1 base, with 16 bases lying between them. Germline V gene sequence: CDR1 MDHEN, CDR2 SYDVKM. The CDR3 runs to 15 residues. The CDR3 loop is CASTAPGGSNQPQHF. CDR3 bases: TGTGCCAGTACCGCCCCCGGGGGCAGCAATCAGCCCCAGCATTTT.

The chain links TRBV4-1 to TRBJ1-1; 7 positions agree with TRBD1. V lost 1 base and J lost 4; bases outside the gene matches: 6. Germline V gene data show CDR1 as MGHRA and CDR2 as YSYEKL. This CDR3 is 15 amino acids long. CDR3 loop: CASSQGIRGGTEAFF. As DNA, the CDR3 is TGCGCCAGCAGCCAAGGAATCAGGGGGGGCACTGAAGCTTTCTTT.

The chain combines TRBV30 with TRBJ1-2; 8 positions match TRBD1. This CDR3 has 15 residues. The germline V gene has CDR1 GTSNPN and CDR2 SVGIG (reference sequence). Trimming cost V 0 bases and J 5 bases; bases outside gene matches: 8. The CDR3 DNA reads TGTGCCTGGAGTGTACTAGGGACAGGCCCTTATGGCTACACCTTC. Encoded protein: CAWSVLGTGPYGYTF. The whole variable domain, remainder taken from reference TRBV30 and TRBJ1-2, is SQTIHQWPATLVQPVGSPLSLECTVEGTSNPNLYWYRQAAGRGLQLLFYSVGIGQISSEVPQNLSASRPQDRQFILSSKKLLLSDSGFYLCAWSVLGTGPYGYTFGSGTRLTVV.

The CDR3 nucleotides are TGTGCCAGCAGCTTAGAAGGGGCGTACACTGAAGCTTTCTTT. Protein product: CASSLEGAYTEAFF. V gene TRBV7-2 combines with J gene TRBJ1-1; TRBD1 might be the D (5 bases). The CDR3 totals 14 residues. V was cut by 1 base and J by 3 bases, with 9 bases left in between. Germline lookup yields CDR1 SGHTA and CDR2 FQGNSA.

In its sample, this clone was seen a few times. The chain employs TRBV29-1 and TRBJ2-1; 8 bases map to TRBD1. The CDR3 consists of 15 residues. The V gene's germline CDR1 is SQVTM and CDR2 ANQGSEA. The ends lost 6 bases at V and 4 bases at J; junction bases unmatched: 11. This CDR3 is CSVGGQGERYNEQFF. CDR3 sequence (DNA): TGCAGCGTCGGTGGACAGGGCGAAAGATACAATGAGCAGTTCTTC.

The chain joins TRBV7-2 to TRBJ2-7; unclear D gene. The ends were cut back, 5 bases at V and 5 bases at J, with 16 bases in the middle. Germline values: CDR1 SGHTA, CDR2 FQGNSA. The CDR3 totals 14 residues. The CDR3 DNA reads as TGTGCCAGCAGCCTTAACGATCATCGGGACGAGCAGTACTTC. This codes for CASSLNDHRDEQYF.

The chain links TRBV29-1 to TRBJ1-1, with a tentative D call TRBD1 (5 bases). Germline CDR1 is SQVTM and CDR2 is ANQGSEA. The CDR3 consists of 15 residues. V lost 7 bases to trimming and J lost 5 bases, with 23 bases between them. In DNA, the CDR3 is TGCAGCGCTGGGAGAACGGGGACTTTAAGAACTGAAGCTTTCTTT. This encodes CSAGRTGTLRTEAFF.

V and J are TRBV5-4 and TRBJ1-1; D is undetermined. The germline gives CDR1 SGHNT, CDR2 YYREEE (reference sequence). CDR3 length: 15 amino acids. Trimming took off 2 bases at V and 3 bases at J, with 14 bases between the two ends. The CDR3 protein is CASSLDGDWDTEAFF. In DNA, the CDR3 is TGTGCCAGCAGCTTAGACGGGGATTGGGACACTGAAGCTTTCTTT.

The V and J genes are TRBV5-1 and TRBJ2-1; 8 bases fit TRBD1. CDR3 length equals 15 residues. V lost 4 bases to trimming and J lost 7 bases; unmatched junction nucleotides: 10. Germline V gene data show CDR1 as SGHRS and CDR2 as YFSETQ. The CDR3 DNA sequence: TGCGCCAGCAGCCAAGACAGGGGAGTAAGGAATGAGCAGTTCTTC. Translation: CASSQDRGVRNEQFF.

This clone was observed a few times. The V call is TRBV14, the J call TRBJ2-1; TRBD2 might be the D (5 bases). V lost 5 bases, J lost 1 base, and 18 bases lay in between. CDR1 is SGHDN and CDR2 is FVKESK in the germline V gene. This CDR3 has 17 amino acids. DNA for the CDR3: TGTGCCAGCAGCAAAGGGTCTAGCCTAGGTTCCTACAATGAGCAGTTCTTC. Protein sequence: CASSKGSSLGSYNEQFF.

The CDR3 spells CASSLGAGAGGRETQYF. In nucleotides, the CDR3 is TGTGCCAGCAGCTTGGGGGCGGGAGCGGGCGGCCGGGAGACCCAGTACTTC. The chain employs TRBV11-2 and TRBJ2-5; possible D gene TRBD2, 7 bases. The CDR3 consists of 17 residues. The V end lost 3 bases, the J end lost 5 bases, and 22 bases lay between the germline ends. CDR1 and CDR2 (germline): SGHAT, FQNNGV.